These T cell receptor beta chains were read from a single sample in a study of TIL therapy for anti-PD-1-resistant metastatic lung cancer. Data came from immunoSEQ multiplex PCR; TCRdb stores just in-frame clones and leaves some out. The sample shows around 100,000 clones, about two thirds of them seen only once. The sample here was tumor tissue, taken at baseline. Receptor source: a person between 30 and 80 years old with non-small cell lung cancer. Each CDR3 is given with its conserved first and last residue. A D gene is named only where the DNA matches it firmly. For some rows the clone size is stated as once, few or many, or as a class when expanded; others skip it.

size: NA; V: TRBV5-6; D: NA; J: TRBJ2-1; DNA: TGTGCCAGCAGTCAGAAAGCCAGGGTGGTCTTCAATGAGCAGTTCTTC; CDR3: CASSQKARVVFNEQFF
size: NA; V: TRBV28; D: NA; J: TRBJ2-7; DNA: TGTGCCAGCAGTTTACCGGGTACATACGAGCAGTACTTC; CDR3: CASSLPGTYEQYF
size: NA; V: TRBV27; D: NA; J: TRBJ1-5; DNA: TGTGCCAGCACTTTTAGACAGGCCAGAGATAGCAATCAGCCCCAGCATTTT; CDR3: CASTFRQARDSNQPQHF
size: NA; V: TRBV12-3/TRBV12-4; D: TRBD1; J: TRBJ2-7; DNA: TGTGCCAGCAGTTTACAGGGGGCTTACGAGCAGTACTTC; CDR3: CASSLQGAYEQYF
size: few; V: TRBV5-1; D: NA; J: TRBJ2-2; DNA: TGCGCCAGCAGCCACCCAAACACCGGGGAGCTGTTTTTT; CDR3: CASSHPNTGELFF
size: NA; V: TRBV6-5; D: NA; J: TRBJ1-6; DNA: TGTGCCAGCAGGACGGGTAATTCACCCCTCCACTTT; CDR3: CASRTGNSPLHF
size: NA; V: TRBV9; D: NA; J: TRBJ1-1; DNA: TGTGCCAGCAGCGACCCCGGAGAGGCTTTCTTT; CDR3: CASSDPGEAFF
size: NA; V: TRBV4-1; D: TRBD2; J: TRBJ2-5; DNA: TGCGCCAGCAGCCAAGGGCTAGCGGGGGGCCAAGTGGGAGAGACCCAGTACTTC; CDR3: CASSQGLAGGQVGETQYF
size: once; V: TRBV28; D: NA; J: TRBJ1-5; DNA: TGTGCCAGCGCCCTGGTTAGCAATCAGCCCCAGCATTTT; CDR3: CASALVSNQPQHF
size: NA; V: TRBV5-1; D: TRBD1; J: TRBJ2-7; DNA: TGCGCCAGCAGCGGCCGACAGGGAAGCTGGGACGAGCAGTACTTC; CDR3: CASSGRQGSWDEQYF
size: once; V: TRBV5-1; D: NA; J: TRBJ2-6; DNA: TGCGCCAGCCACAGGGAGGCTGGGGCCAACGTCCTGACTTTC; CDR3: CASHREAGANVLTF
size: NA; V: TRBV3-1/TRBV3-2; D: NA; J: TRBJ1-1; DNA: TGTGCCAGCAGCCGGGACGTCACTGAAGCTTTCTTT; CDR3: CASSRDVTEAFF
size: NA; V: TRBV6-2/TRBV6-3; D: TRBD2; J: TRBJ2-4; DNA: TGTGCCAGCAGTTACTCCTTGACGGGAGGGAAAAACATTCAGTACTTC; CDR3: CASSYSLTGGKNIQYF
size: NA; V: TRBV19; D: NA; J: TRBJ2-7; DNA: TGTGCCAGTAGTATGCCGGGACCGACCAGCTTC; CDR3: CASSMPGPTSF
size: NA; V: TRBV7-2; D: NA; J: TRBJ2-7; DNA: TGTGCCAGCAGCTTAGTTGGAGTCGAGCCATACGAGCAGTACTTC; CDR3: CASSLVGVEPYEQYF
size: NA; V: TRBV25-1; D: NA; J: TRBJ1-2; DNA: TGTGCCAGCAGTGACGATACAGGGCCGAACTATGGCTACACCTTC; CDR3: CASSDDTGPNYGYTF
size: NA; V: TRBV9; D: TRBD2; J: TRBJ2-7; DNA: TGTGCCAGCAGCGTAGGAGCGGGAGGACGGATTGGGTACGAGCAGTACTTC; CDR3: CASSVGAGGRIGYEQYF
size: few; V: TRBV19; D: NA; J: TRBJ1-4; DNA: TGTGCCAGTAGTATGCGGGACACCTTTGAAAAACTGTTTTTT; CDR3: CASSMRDTFEKLFF
size: NA; V: TRBV7-2; D: TRBD2; J: TRBJ2-1; DNA: TGTGCCAGCAGCTCTTTACCGGGACTAGCGGGAAAGGGCTACAATGAGCAGTTCTTC; CDR3: CASSSLPGLAGKGYNEQFF
size: NA; V: TRBV14; D: TRBD2; J: TRBJ2-5; DNA: TGTGCCAGCAGCCAACTAGCGGGAGTGGTTCAAGAGACCCAGTACTTC; CDR3: CASSQLAGVVQETQYF
size: NA; V: TRBV5-1; D: NA; J: TRBJ2-1; DNA: TGCGCCAGCGGGCTACCCCCAAATGAGCAGTTCTTC; CDR3: CASGLPPNEQFF
size: NA; V: TRBV19; D: TRBD1; J: TRBJ1-5; DNA: TGTGCCAGTAGTTTCGGGACAGTTAGCCAGCCCCAGCATTTT; CDR3: CASSFGTVSQPQHF
size: few; V: TRBV4-1; D: NA; J: TRBJ1-1; DNA: TGCGCCAGCAGCCAACTTTCCCGAGAAGCTTTCTTT; CDR3: CASSQLSREAFF
size: NA; V: TRBV6-5; D: NA; J: TRBJ2-1; DNA: TGTGCCAGCAGCCGCACCCTTTACAATGAGCAGTTCTTC; CDR3: CASSRTLYNEQFF